This note documents a single TCR beta chain sequence. Antigen: not known. PCR was performed using 60 Vbeta and 13 Jbeta primers. TCRdb's copy holds only in-frame clones and misses some; the assay was immunoSEQ multiplex PCR. Altogether about 120,000 clones are present, roughly 18% being singletons, with the ten largest covering roughly 3%. These data come from a study of cytomegalovirus exposure and HLA in healthy donors. Findings and limits, study-wide: It was reported in a later analysis that an Asian-associated ancestry cluster showed fewer N-insertions than the approximately 670-donor mean.

CDR3 length equals 12 residues. CDR1 and CDR2 from the germline V gene are GTSNPN and SVGIG (reference sequence). V gave up 8 bases and J gave up 6 bases; unmatched junction bases: 8. This sequence originates from a female donor in good health and CMV-seropositive. The rearrangement links TRBV30 to TRBJ2-7, with 9 bases fitting TRBD2. Sequencing used PBMCs. CDR3 coding DNA: TGTGCCGGGGGACTAGCTCAACCCGAGCAGTACTTC. Translating it yields CAGGLAQPEQYF.